The sequence of this TCR beta chain was determined in a study of blood T cell repertoires in COVID-19. Study in general: Sources were T cells, B-cell-depleted T cells, or PBMCs; the material itself was cDNA or gDNA.

Germline CDR1 reads SGHRS; CDR2 reads YFSETQ. This CDR3 comprises 15 residues. V was pared by 0 bases and J by 5 bases, with 7 bases of the junction left unmatched. Ages ranged from about 18 to 89 years, with residence in approximately 23 US areas. Repertoires were generated with immunoSEQ multiplex PCR, while TCRdb's copy carries only in-frame clones and drops some. This table has 200,000 to 250,000 clones, over 75% appearing once. The chain links TRBV5-1 to TRBJ2-5, with 7 bases matching TRBD1. The clonotype comes from an older woman who had recovered from COVID-19. Material: PBMCs or T cells enriched from blood (not recorded which). The CDR3 region has the DNA TGCGCCAGCAGCTTGGCCCAGGGGGTGTGGGAGACCCAGTACTTC. It is translated as CASSLAQGVWETQYF. Filled out from reference TRBV5-1 and TRBJ2-5, the complete variable domain reads KAGVTQTPRYLIKTRGQQVTLSCSPISGHRSVSWYQQTPGQGLQFLFEYFSETQRNKGNFPGRFSGRQFSNSRSEMNVSTLELGDSALYLCASSLAQGVWETQYFGPGTRLLVL.